One sample yielded the 31 T cell receptor beta chains listed below, sequenced in a study of radiotherapy plus CTLA-4 blockade in lung cancer. The assay was immunoSEQ multiplex PCR, and TCRdb's table has in-frame clones only and misses some. The table lists 89,000 or so clones, 82% of them singletons. The source material was peripheral blood, sampled from a patient treated with radiotherapy plus ipilimumab. The receptor source for this set is a human donor with non-small cell lung cancer who had a partial response to radiotherapy plus ipilimumab.

The rearrangement links TRBV7-8 to TRBJ2-7; D is unclear. Looked up from germline, CDR1 is SGHVS and CDR2 is FQNEAQ. Trimming removed 5 bases from V and 1 base from J, with 21 bases in between. There are 17 residues in the CDR3. The CDR3 loop is CASSLRLASERSYEQYF. DNA of the CDR3: TGTGCCAGCAGCCTACGATTGGCCAGCGAAAGATCCTACGAGCAGTACTTC.

This chain uses TRBV5-1 with TRBJ2-3, with TRBD2 matching 10 bases. The ends lost 5 bases at V and 3 bases at J; junction bases unmatched: 12. Germline CDR1 and CDR2: SGHRS and YFSETQ. The CDR3 extends over 17 amino acids. The CDR3 loop is CASRPQPGTSATDTQYF. CDR3 in DNA: TGCGCCAGCAGACCGCAACCCGGGACTAGCGCAACAGATACGCAGTATTTT.

This rearrangement joins TRBV23-1 to TRBJ1-3; TRBD1 agrees at 7 bases. TRBV23-1 is labeled an ORF, and its function is uncertain. The CDR3 contains 15 residues. J lost 4 bases, V lost 4 bases, and 7 bases had no gene match. The CDR3 DNA follows: TGCGCCAGCAGTCCGTGGACAGGTGGGGGAAACACCATATATTTT. Translating it yields CASSPWTGGGNTIYF.

This clone was seen only once. V is TRBV30 and J is TRBJ1-5; D remains unclear. CDR3 length: 15 residues. Per germline, CDR1 GTSNPN and CDR2 SVGIG (reference sequence). Trimming left V 1 base short and J 0 bases short, with 10 bases between. CDR3 residues: CAWSGAGGSNQPQHF. The CDR3 DNA sequence: TGTGCCTGGAGTGGGGCCGGTGGTAGCAATCAGCCCCAGCATTTT. The variable domain in full, completed from reference TRBV30 and TRBJ1-5, reads SQTIHQWPATLVQPVGSPLSLECTVEGTSNPNLYWYRQAAGRGLQLLFYSVGIGQISSEVPQNLSASRPQDRQFILSSKKLLLSDSGFYLCAWSGAGGSNQPQHFGDGTRLSIL.

There are a few counts of this clone. CDR3 coding DNA: TGTGCCTGGAGTAGGGGAGGAGATACGCAGTATTTT. Translation gives CAWSRGGDTQYF. The chain recombines TRBV30 with TRBJ2-3; perhaps TRBD2 as D (6 bases). Germline V gene data show CDR1 as GTSNPN and CDR2 as SVGIG (reference sequence). The ends were cut back, 2 bases at V and 5 bases at J, with 8 bases in the middle. This CDR3 region has 12 residues.

This chain uses TRBV5-5 with TRBJ2-5; D is unresolved. Germline-derived CDR1 and CDR2 are SGHKS and YYEKEE (reference sequence). CDR3 size: 14 residues. Deletions cut 3 bases from V and 2 bases from J, with 11 bases between. DNA of the CDR3: TGTGCCAGCAGCTATTCTTGGCCTCAAGAGACCCAGTACTTC. Its translation: CASSYSWPQETQYF.

The CDR3 loop is CANANGGECGNTIYF. The CDR3 coding sequence is TGTGCCAACGCCAATGGGGGGGAATGTGGAAACACCATATATTTT. This chain uses TRBV21-1 with TRBJ1-3. TRBV21-1 is flagged as a pseudogene. The CDR3 has 15 amino acids.

The chain has TRBV7-9 and TRBJ2-1, with a tentative D call TRBD2 (6 bases). V gave up 0 bases and J gave up 2 bases, with 11 bases separating them. The CDR3 is 16 amino acids. CDR1 and CDR2 (germline): SEHNR, FQNEAQ (reference sequence). The CDR3 nucleotides read TGTGCCAGCAGCTTAGCTCTAGCGACAACCTACAATGAGCAGTTCTTC. Protein product: CASSLALATTYNEQFF.

The rearrangement uses TRBV5-1 and TRBJ2-3; 10 bases match TRBD2. The CDR3 runs 17 residues. The trim removed 0 bases at V and 3 bases at J, leaving 7 bases unmatched. Looked up from germline, CDR1 is SGHRS and CDR2 is YFSETQ. This chain's CDR3 is CASSLAGGLAVTDTQYF. CDR3 DNA sequence: TGCGCCAGCAGCTTGGCCGGAGGACTAGCGGTAACAGATACGCAGTATTTT. Using reference TRBV5-1 and TRBJ2-3 for the parts outside the CDR3, the full variable domain is KAGVTQTPRYLIKTRGQQVTLSCSPISGHRSVSWYQQTPGQGLQFLFEYFSETQRNKGNFPGRFSGRQFSNSRSEMNVSTLELGDSALYLCASSLAGGLAVTDTQYFGPGTRLTVL.

This clone showed up just a few times. The J gene is TRBJ1-3, the V gene TRBV25-1; maybe TRBD1 (5 bases). The ends were cut back, 10 bases at V and 2 bases at J, with 12 bases in the middle. Per the germline V gene, CDR1 is MGHDK and CDR2 is SYGVNS. The CDR3 sequence is 13 residues long. Written as DNA, the CDR3 is TGTGCCACCGGACGGGGGACTGGAAACACCATATATTTT. Translation: CATGRGTGNTIYF.

The chain has TRBV27 and TRBJ2-2; TRBD2 matches at 7 bases. The CDR3 extends over 15 amino acids. Per the germline V gene, CDR1 is MNHEY and CDR2 is SMNVEV (reference sequence). V shed 8 bases, J shed 4 bases, and the junction held 10 bases outside the gene matches. The DNA of the CDR3 is TGTGCCAGCTCTGAGCGGGAAGTGGGCACCGGGGAGCTGTTTTTT. Amino acids: CASSEREVGTGELFF.

The chain carries TRBV27 and TRBJ2-7; 12 bases match TRBD2. Germline assignment: CDR1 MNHEY and CDR2 SMNVEV (reference sequence). V shed 6 bases and J 2 bases; nucleotides not matched to a gene: 5. This CDR3 contains 15 residues. CDR3 nucleotide sequence: TGTGCCAGCAGCCTAACTAGCGGGAGGACCTACGAGCAGTACTTC. This encodes CASSLTSGRTYEQYF.

This clone showed up just a few times. This chain uses TRBV29-1 with TRBJ2-7, with TRBD2 identical over 10 bases. Germline V lookup: CDR1 SQVTM, CDR2 ANQGSEA. This CDR3 region has 13 residues. Trimming removed 4 bases from V and 3 bases from J; junction bases left unmatched: 3. The CDR3 region is CSVVLAGIYEQYF. As DNA, the CDR3 is TGCAGCGTTGTACTAGCGGGGATCTACGAGCAGTACTTC.

The V gene is TRBV9, the J gene TRBJ2-1, with 8 bases identical to TRBD1. CDR1 SGDLS and CDR2 YYNGEE come from the germline V gene. The ends lost 2 bases at V and 7 bases at J; junction bases unmatched: 5. This CDR3 is built from 14 residues. CDR3 coding DNA: TGTGCCAGCAGCGTGGTGGACAGGGAGAATGAGCAGTTCTTC. It translates to CASSVVDRENEQFF.

This clone was counted between two and nine times. This rearrangement joins TRBV11-1 to TRBJ2-1; 7 nucleotides match TRBD1. V shed 5 bases and J 4 bases; nucleotides not matched to a gene: 2. Germline assignment: CDR1 SGHAT and CDR2 FQDESV (reference sequence). The CDR3 consists of 13 residues. CDR3 loop: CASSRQGYNEQFF. CDR3 sequence (DNA): TGTGCCAGCAGCCGACAGGGATACAATGAGCAGTTCTTC.

This clone occurred a few times. The CDR3: CASSPRGRVGNTIYF. CDR3 in DNA: TGTGCCAGCAGCCCCAGGGGGCGCGTGGGAAACACCATATATTTT. The rearrangement links TRBV6-5 to TRBJ1-3, with 8 bases fitting TRBD1. CDR3 length: 15 amino acids. CDR1 and CDR2 from the germline V gene are MNHEY and SVGAGI. V shed 6 bases, J shed 4 bases, and the junction held 8 bases outside the gene matches.

The rearrangement links TRBV19 to TRBJ1-2; perhaps TRBD1 as D (6 bases). Germline values: CDR1 LNHDA, CDR2 SQIVND (reference sequence). The CDR3 length is 15 residues. V was cut by 3 bases and J by 4 bases, with 15 bases left in between. CDR3 loop: CASSIRGGGGYGYTF. The DNA for the CDR3 is TGTGCCAGTAGTATCCGGGGAGGGGGAGGCTATGGCTACACCTTC. Full variable domain (outside the CDR3, taken from reference TRBV19 and TRBJ1-2): DGGITQSPKYLFRKEGQNVTLSCEQNLNHDAMYWYRQDPGQGLRLIYYSQIVNDFQKGDIAEGYSVSREKKESFPLTVTSAQKNPTAFYLCASSIRGGGGYGYTFGSGTRLTVV.

This chain uses TRBV27 with TRBJ2-1; possible D gene TRBD2, 6 bases. Germline assignment: CDR1 MNHEY and CDR2 SMNVEV (reference sequence). The length of the CDR3 is 16 residues. V lost 2 bases to trimming and J lost 4 bases, with 15 bases between them. CDR3 sequence: CASSLSPGRKYNEQFF. The CDR3 nucleotides are TGTGCCAGCAGTTTAAGTCCAGGGAGGAAATACAATGAGCAGTTCTTC.

The V call is TRBV27, the J call TRBJ2-2; TRBD1 matches at 10 bases. Unmatched junction bases numbered 11, after V lost 9 bases and J lost 7 bases. Germline V gene data show CDR1 as MNHEY and CDR2 as SMNVEV (reference sequence). The CDR3 contains 15 residues. The CDR3 loop reads CASSAGTGAGGELFF. CDR3 DNA: TGTGCCAGTTCGGCGGGGACAGGGGCGGGCGGGGAGCTGTTTTTT.

This rearrangement joins TRBV4-2 to TRBJ2-1; TRBD2 matches 13 bases. Trimming cost V 4 bases and J 7 bases; bases outside gene matches: 1. CDR1 and CDR2 from the germline V gene are LGHNA and YNFKEQ. This CDR3 is built from 14 residues. The CDR3 is CASSPGLAGNEQFF. The CDR3 nucleotides read TGTGCCAGCAGCCCGGGACTAGCGGGAAATGAGCAGTTCTTC.

This clone was recorded a few times. The V call is TRBV11-1, the J call TRBJ1-2; D possibly corresponds to TRBD1 (6 bases). V shed 3 bases and J shed 8 bases, with 16 bases lying between them. This CDR3 spans 14 amino acids. The germline V gene encodes CDR1 SGHAT and CDR2 FQDESV (reference sequence). CDR3 sequence reads: CASSLNRDKQGYTF. CDR3 nucleotide sequence: TGTGCCAGCAGCTTGAACAGGGACAAACAAGGCTACACCTTC. The whole variable domain, filled in from reference TRBV11-1 and TRBJ1-2, reads EAEVAQSPRYKITEKSQAVAFWCDPISGHATLYWYRQILGQGPELLVQFQDESVVDDSQLPKDRFSAERLKGVDSTLKIQPAELGDSAMYLCASSLNRDKQGYTFGSGTRLTVV.

The rearrangement joins TRBV19 to TRBJ1-2; 7 bases fit TRBD1. The CDR3 loop spans 13 amino acids. With V trimmed by 6 bases and J by 5 bases, 6 bases remained unmatched. Germline loops: CDR1 LNHDA, CDR2 SQIVND (reference sequence). The CDR3 coding sequence is TGTGCCAGTAGCCCGGGACAGACATATGGCTACACCTTC. It translates to CASSPGQTYGYTF.

The chain has TRBV7-2 and TRBJ1-5; D is undetermined. Trimming took 5 bases from V and 1 from J, leaving 9 bases between them. Germline CDR1 and CDR2: SGHTA and FQGNSA. The CDR3 is made up of 14 amino acids. Written as DNA, the CDR3 is TGTGCCAGCAGCCCCTCTGAGAGCAATCAGCCCCAGCATTTT. Its translation is CASSPSESNQPQHF. Full variable domain (outside the CDR3, taken from reference TRBV7-2 and TRBJ1-5): GAGVSQSPSNKVTEKGKDVELRCDPISGHTALYWYRQSLGQGLEFLIYFQGNSAPDKSGLPSDRFSAERTGGSVSTLTIQRTQQEDSAVYLCASSPSESNQPQHFGDGTRLSIL.

This clone was seen more than once but under ten times. The chain recombines TRBV27 with TRBJ1-1, with a tentative D call TRBD1 (5 bases). V shed 11 bases and J shed 1 base, with 14 bases lying between them. Germline V gene sequence: CDR1 MNHEY, CDR2 SMNVEV (reference sequence). The CDR3 is 13 residues long. Here the CDR3 reads CASRGVENTEAFF. In nucleotides, the CDR3 is TGTGCCTCACGGGGGGTCGAGAACACTGAAGCTTTCTTT.

The rearrangement joins TRBV10-1 to TRBJ2-1, with 10 bases that match TRBD2. V shed 9 bases, J shed 7 bases, and the junction held 21 bases outside the gene matches. CDR1 and CDR2 from the germline V gene are WNHNN and SYGVQD (reference sequence). The CDR3 loop spans 18 amino acids. DNA for the CDR3: TGCGCCAGTCTCCTCTTTCCTCTCGGGACTAGCGTACTGAATGAGCAGTTCTTC. Translating gives CASLLFPLGTSVLNEQFF.

The chain uses TRBV5-1 and TRBJ2-1, with TRBD1 matching 10 bases. CDR1 and CDR2 from the germline V gene are SGHRS and YFSETQ. The V gene end was trimmed by 5 bases and the J gene end by 9 bases; junction bases not matched to a gene: 11. The CDR3 runs 15 residues. The CDR3 spells CASREGTGEGGEQFF. CDR3 in DNA: TGCGCCAGCAGAGAGGGGACAGGGGAAGGGGGTGAGCAGTTCTTC.

This chain joins TRBV19 and TRBJ1-1; D gene ambiguous. This CDR3 contains 15 residues. The V gene's germline CDR1 is LNHDA and CDR2 SQIVND (reference sequence). V was cut by 2 bases and J by 1 base, with 11 bases left in between. The DNA for the CDR3 is TGTGCCAGTAGTATATTCCAGAAACAGAACACTGAAGCTTTCTTT. It is translated as CASSIFQKQNTEAFF.

The chain recombines TRBV9 with TRBJ2-7; 8 bases agree with TRBD1. CDR1 and CDR2 from the germline V gene are SGDLS and YYNGEE. Germline trimming cut 3 bases from V and 3 bases from J; bases unmatched to any gene: 5. The CDR3 extends over 14 amino acids. CDR3 amino acids: CASSGTGPGYEQYF. The CDR3 coding sequence is TGTGCCAGCAGCGGGACAGGGCCAGGCTACGAGCAGTACTTC.

This chain links TRBV27 with TRBJ1-1, with 7 bases fitting TRBD1. CDR3 length: 15 residues. Germline CDR1 and CDR2: MNHEY and SMNVEV (reference sequence). J was trimmed by 5 bases and V by 5 bases; bases with no gene match: 11. The CDR3 DNA sequence: TGTGCCAGCAGTCGGACCGGGACAGTGGGGACTGAAGCTTTCTTT. It specifies CASSRTGTVGTEAFF.

This clone was counted between two and nine times. This sequence joins TRBV28 and TRBJ1-2, with 9 bases that match TRBD1. This CDR3 is built from 12 residues. Trimming took 10 bases from V and 7 from J; bases not matched to a gene: 7. Germline assignment: CDR1 MDHEN and CDR2 SYDVKM. This CDR3 is CATSGQGVGYTF. The CDR3 coding sequence is TGTGCCACCTCGGGACAGGGAGTTGGCTACACCTTC.

The J gene is TRBJ1-4, the V gene TRBV7-2, with TRBD1 as a possible D gene (6 bases). The germline CDR1 and CDR2 sequences are SGHTA and FQGNSA. The CDR3 loop spans 15 amino acids. Trimming cost V 1 base and J 5 bases, with 11 bases left between them. CDR3 nucleotides: TGTGCCAGCAGCTTAGGTCGACAGGCAAATGAAAAACTGTTTTTT. It translates to CASSLGRQANEKLFF.